This is a list of T cell receptor beta chains from one sample in a study of blood T cell repertoires in COVID-19. TCRdb's table, derived via immunoSEQ multiplex PCR, lists solely in-frame clones and lacks some. The data show about 40,000 clones, 86% seen once. Sample: peripheral blood. These receptors all come from a man aged 45-65 years in a cohort sampled during active COVID-19. The CDR3 runs from the conserved cysteine through the conserved F or W. D genes are given only for firm matches. A clone size is listed for some rows: how often the clone was seen (once, few, many), or a class if it is expanded.

J | size | D | V | DNA | CDR3
TRBJ1-5 | NA | NA | TRBV18 | TGTGCCAGCTCACCACCTGGGTGGGGCGGCAATCAGCCCCAGCATTTT | CASSPPGWGGNQPQHF
TRBJ2-7 | few | NA | TRBV5-6 | TGTGCCAGCAGACCGGACAGCTCCTACGAGCAGTACTTC | CASRPDSSYEQYF
TRBJ2-5 | few | TRBD1 | TRBV28 | TGTGCCAGCAGCCACCAACAGGGGGCCGGCCAAGAGACCCAGTACTTC | CASSHQQGAGQETQYF
TRBJ2-3 | NA | NA | TRBV21-1 | TGTGCCAGCAGCAAATTGGGACTAGCGGGATTTAGCACAGATACGCAGTATTTT | CASSKLGLAGFSTDTQYF
TRBJ1-5 | NA | TRBD1 | TRBV23-1 | TGCGCCAGCAGAACCACCGCGACAGGGTATAATCAGCCCCAGCATTTT | CASRTTATGYNQPQHF
TRBJ1-1 | NA | NA | TRBV29-1 | TGCAGCGGTGGACCCCAGGGGACTGAAGCTTTCTTT | CSGGPQGTEAFF
TRBJ1-2 | NA | NA | TRBV1 | TGCACCAGCAGCCAAGACCGTTATGGCTACACCTTC | CTSSQDRYGYTF
TRBJ2-1 | NA | TRBD1 | TRBV28 | TGTGCCAGCAGTTTTCCCGCAGACAGGGCATCCTACAATGAGCAGTTCTTC | CASSFPADRASYNEQFF
TRBJ2-5 | NA | TRBD2 | TRBV7-3 | TGTGCCAGCAGCTTCGGCGGGAGTCCAGAGACCCAGTACTTC | CASSFGGSPETQYF
TRBJ2-4 | NA | NA | TRBV24-1 | TGTGCCACCAACGGAGGGGCGGGAAACATTCAGTACTTC | CATNGGAGNIQYF
TRBJ2-6 | NA | NA | TRBV6-1 | TGTGCCAGCAGTGCCAGGGCTACAAGCTACTCTGGGGCCAACGTCCTGACTTTC | CASSARATSYSGANVLTF
TRBJ1-3 | NA | TRBD1 | TRBV5-8 | TGTGCCAGCAGCTTCGACAGGGCGGGTGGAAACACCATATATTTT | CASSFDRAGGNTIYF
TRBJ2-5 | NA | TRBD2 | TRBV11-3 | TGTGCCAGCAGCTTACCCCTAGCGGGGGGCCAAGAGACCCAGTACTTC | CASSLPLAGGQETQYF
TRBJ1-1 | NA | NA | TRBV7-9 | TGTGCCAGCAGCCTCTTGAGGCTATCGAACACTGAAGCTTTCTTT | CASSLLRLSNTEAFF
TRBJ1-1 | NA | TRBD1 | TRBV19 | TGTGCCAGTACCCTCGGACAGGGGGCGACTGAAGCTTTCTTT | CASTLGQGATEAFF
TRBJ2-1 | NA | NA | TRBV10-3 | TGTGCCATCAGTAGGGGCACTGAGCAGTTCTTC | CAISRGTEQFF
TRBJ2-7 | few | NA | TRBV12-3/TRBV12-4 | TGTGCCAGCAGAGCGGACAGCTACGAGCAGTACTTC | CASRADSYEQYF
TRBJ1-5 | NA | NA | TRBV19 | TGTGCCAGTAGTACTGGGACAAGAAGCAATCAGCCCCAGCATTTT | CASSTGTRSNQPQHF
TRBJ2-5 | once | NA | TRBV19 | TGTGCCAGTAGTACACACCGGGAACAAGAGACCCAGTACTTC | CASSTHREQETQYF
TRBJ1-1 | NA | NA | TRBV12-3/TRBV12-4 | TGTGCCAGCAGTTTAGGTAGAAACAGTGAAGCTTTCTTT | CASSLGRNSEAFF
TRBJ1-1 | NA | NA | TRBV30 | TGTGCCTGGAGCGCGCACCACTCCTTGGGGACAGAAGCTTTCTTT | CAWSAHHSLGTEAFF
TRBJ2-2 | NA | NA | TRBV7-2 | TGTGCCAGCAGCTTAGTTGGGCCCGGGGAGCTGTTTTTT | CASSLVGPGELFF
TRBJ2-7 | NA | NA | TRBV9 | TGTGCCAGCAGCGCGGGCCCACAGGTCCACGAGCAGTACTTC | CASSAGPQVHEQYF
TRBJ2-1 | few | TRBD2 | TRBV2 | TGTGCCAGCCTGCTAGCGGAAGAGCAGTTCTTC | CASLLAEEQFF
TRBJ2-3 | NA | NA | TRBV9 | TGTGCCAGCAGCGATTTACTAGTCGATACGCAGTATTTT | CASSDLLVDTQYF
TRBJ2-3 | NA | NA | TRBV4-1 | TGCGCCAGCAGCCAAGTACCGGGGGATACGCAGTATTTT | CASSQVPGDTQYF
TRBJ1-2 | NA | NA | TRBV10-3 | TGTGCCATCAGTTTTCAGGACTATGGCTACACCTTC | CAISFQDYGYTF
TRBJ1-3 | NA | NA | TRBV6-5 | TGTGCCAGCAGTCAGGGCCGCTCTGGAAACACCATATATTTT | CASSQGRSGNTIYF
TRBJ2-1 | NA | NA | TRBV7-9 | TGTGCCAGCAGCTTCCGGGACTTGGTCAATGAGCAGTTCTTC | CASSFRDLVNEQFF
TRBJ2-2 | NA | NA | TRBV11-1 | TGTGCCAGCAGCCCGGGACAGCGGGTAGGGGAGCTGTTTTTT | CASSPGQRVGELFF
TRBJ2-1 | NA | TRBD2 | TRBV10-3 | TGTGCCATTCGGACTAGCGACAATGAGCAGTTCTTC | CAIRTSDNEQFF
TRBJ2-1 | NA | TRBD2 | TRBV7-7 | TGTGCTAGCAGCCGGGGACTAGCGGGGGATAATGAGCAGTTCTTC | CASSRGLAGDNEQFF
TRBJ1-2 | NA | NA | TRBV24-1 | TGTGCCACCAGTGCTTCCGGGTCCTTCTCATATGGCTACACCTTC | CATSASGSFSYGYTF
TRBJ1-1 | NA | TRBD1 | TRBV7-6 | TGTGCCAGCAGCGCAGGGGGACAGGGCACCACTGAAGCTTTCTTT | CASSAGGQGTTEAFF
TRBJ1-1 | NA | TRBD1 | TRBV6-5 | TGTGCCAGCAGTTTTCCCGGGACAGCGAACACTGAAGCTTTCTTT | CASSFPGTANTEAFF
TRBJ2-5 | NA | TRBD1 | TRBV9 | TGTGCCAGCACAGGGACAGACCAAGAGACCCAGTACTTC | CASTGTDQETQYF
TRBJ2-3 | NA | TRBD2 | TRBV4-3 | TGCGCCAGCAGCCAAGGGGGACCCGGGACTAGCGGGACTTCGCAGTATTTT | CASSQGGPGTSGTSQYF
TRBJ2-5 | NA | NA | TRBV5-1 | TGCGCCAGCAGCTTGAACGGCGGGCAGGGGGAGACCCAGTACTTC | CASSLNGGQGETQYF
TRBJ2-1 | NA | NA | TRBV3-1/TRBV3-2 | TGTGCCAGCAGCCCCGGGGGAGACGAGCAGTTCTTC | CASSPGGDEQFF
TRBJ2-2 | NA | NA | TRBV24-1 | TGTGCCACCAGTCCAGATATATGGAGCACCGGGGAGCTGTTTTTT | CATSPDIWSTGELFF
TRBJ2-1 | NA | NA | TRBV5-4 | TGTGCCAGCAGCTTGGCTGGCCGTTACAATGAGCAGTTCTTC | CASSLAGRYNEQFF
TRBJ2-2 | NA | TRBD2 | TRBV5-5 | TGTGCCAGCAGCTTATCCGGGACTAGCGGGGGGGGCACCGGGGAGCTGTTTTTT | CASSLSGTSGGGTGELFF
TRBJ1-5 | once | NA | TRBV2 | TGTGCCAGCAGGAGCGAGACGGATATACAGCCCCAGCATTTT | CASRSETDIQPQHF
TRBJ2-5 | NA | TRBD1 | TRBV5-1 | TGCGCCAGCAGCTTGCGGGACAGGAGTAAAGAGACCCAGTACTTC | CASSLRDRSKETQYF